Following are 30 T cell receptor beta chains from one sample sequenced in a study of OX40 agonist ivuxolimab in advanced cancers. The method was immunoSEQ multiplex PCR; TCRdb's version includes in-frame clones alone and lacks a portion of them. This sample carries over 65,000 clones, around 83% of them seen once, and the ten largest clones take about 0.72%. The material sequenced was CD4+ or CD8+ T cells sorted from blood, taken in a trial of the OX40 agonist ivuxolimab. These receptors came from an adult with an advanced solid tumor such as melanoma, head and neck, liver or kidney cancer.

The chain is built from TRBV7-3 and TRBJ2-7, with 7 bases fitting TRBD1. The CDR3 loop spans 20 amino acids. The V gene's germline CDR1 is SGHTA and CDR2 FQGTGA. Trimming at V came to 2 bases and at J to 7 bases, leaving 26 bases not matched to a gene. The CDR3, as DNA: TGTGCCAGCAGCTTATCTACCCAAAACGAACCGGGACAGAGGGTCCAGGAGCAGTACTTC. Protein: CASSLSTQNEPGQRVQEQYF. Full variable domain (remainder filled in from reference TRBV7-3 and TRBJ2-7): GAGVSQTPSNKVTEKGKYVELRCDPISGHTALYWYRQSLGQGPEFLIYFQGTGAADDSGLPNDRFFAVRPEGSVSTLKIQRTERGDSAVYLCASSLSTQNEPGQRVQEQYFGPGTRLTVT.

The chain joins TRBV5-1 to TRBJ1-1, with TRBD1 matching 9 bases. Germline loops: CDR1 SGHRS, CDR2 YFSETQ. Trimming removed 0 bases from V and 4 bases from J; junction bases left unmatched: 4. The CDR3 is made up of 15 amino acids. Here the CDR3 reads CASSLEGQGSTEAFF. The CDR3 bases are TGCGCCAGCAGCTTGGAGGGACAGGGAAGCACTGAAGCTTTCTTT.

CDR3 in amino acids: CASSFDRGSYAIRDGYTF. The CDR3 bases are TGTGCCAGCAGTTTTGACAGGGGATCTTACGCTATTCGCGATGGCTACACCTTC. V usage is TRBV28 and J usage is TRBJ1-2; TRBD1 agrees at 8 bases. Germline V gene sequence: CDR1 MDHEN, CDR2 SYDVKM. The J segment lost 6 bases and the V segment lost 3 bases, leaving 18 bases of the junction unmatched. The CDR3 is made up of 18 amino acids.

The gene calls are TRBV28 and TRBJ2-2; 7 bases fit TRBD1. The J segment lost 2 bases and the V segment lost 0 bases, leaving 3 bases of the junction unmatched. The CDR3 length is 16 residues. Germline V gene data show CDR1 as MDHEN and CDR2 as SYDVKM. CDR3 loop: CASSLWGQSNTGELFF. As DNA, the CDR3 is TGTGCCAGCAGTTTATGGGGACAGTCCAACACCGGGGAGCTGTTTTTT.

In this sample, this clone turned up a few times. V is TRBV6-1 and J is TRBJ1-2; tentative D call: TRBD1 (5 bases). The CDR3 covers 13 residues. The germline V gene has CDR1 MNHNS and CDR2 SASEGT. V was cut by 6 bases and J by 3 bases, with 11 bases left in between. The CDR3 loop reads CASRRTGDYGYTF. In nucleotides, the CDR3 is TGTGCCAGCAGACGCACAGGAGACTATGGCTACACCTTC.

The chain employs TRBV7-3 and TRBJ2-1; D might be TRBD1 or TRBD2, each matching 6 bases. Germline lookup yields CDR1 SGHTA and CDR2 FQGTGA. The CDR3 covers 16 residues. Trimming pared 1 base from V and 6 bases from J, leaving 16 bases between. The CDR3 DNA reads as TGTGCCAGCAGCTTAAAGGGGGGCGCAGTCGGCAATGAGCAGTTCTTC. This translates into CASSLKGGAVGNEQFF.

The CDR3 loop is CAIRGSSGGIFDYGYTF. In DNA form, the CDR3 reads TGTGCCATCAGAGGATCTTCAGGGGGCATTTTTGACTATGGCTACACCTTC. This sequence joins TRBV10-3 and TRBJ1-2, with TRBD1 matching over 8 bases. V was pared by 6 bases and J by 3 bases, with 15 bases of the junction left unmatched. Germline values: CDR1 ENHRY, CDR2 SYGVKD. The CDR3 runs 17 residues.

V gene TRBV9 combines with J gene TRBJ1-1; weak D call: TRBD1 (5 bases). This CDR3 comprises 13 residues. V gave up 3 bases and J gave up 0 bases, with 6 bases separating them. Looked up from germline, CDR1 is SGDLS and CDR2 is YYNGEE. The CDR3 DNA is TGTGCCAGCAGCGAGGGGATGAACACTGAAGCTTTCTTT. This sequence encodes CASSEGMNTEAFF.

The genes are TRBV4-2 and TRBJ2-7; 9 bases are shared with TRBD2. The CDR3 loop spans 14 amino acids. Per the germline V gene, CDR1 is LGHNA and CDR2 is YNFKEQ. Trimming took 1 base from V and 5 from J; bases not matched to a gene: 3. The CDR3 is CASSQGSGSNEQYF. The CDR3 DNA reads TGTGCCAGCAGCCAAGGTAGCGGGAGTAACGAGCAGTACTTC.

The chain carries TRBV28 and TRBJ2-2; 9 bases are a match to TRBD2. V was pared by 5 bases and J by 7 bases, with 5 bases of the junction left unmatched. Looked up from germline, CDR1 is MDHEN and CDR2 is SYDVKM. The CDR3 is 14 residues long. CDR3 region: CASSPALAGGELFF. CDR3 in DNA: TGTGCCAGCAGTCCCGCACTAGCGGGCGGGGAGCTGTTTTTT.

The genes are TRBV5-5 and TRBJ2-5; D unclear. Germline assignment: CDR1 SGHKS and CDR2 YYEKEE (reference sequence). The length of the CDR3 is 13 residues. Trimming took 0 bases from V and 4 from J, leaving 7 bases between them. CDR3 protein: CASSLDSRETQYF. DNA of the CDR3: TGTGCCAGCAGCTTGGACAGTCGAGAGACCCAGTACTTC. Looking up the rest from reference TRBV5-5 and TRBJ2-5 gives the full variable domain: DAGVTQSPTHLIKTRGQQVTLRCSPISGHKSVSWYQQVLGQGPQFIFQYYEKEERGRGNFPDRFSARQFPNYSSELNVNALLLGDSALYLCASSLDSRETQYFGPGTRLLVL.

The chain carries TRBV11-2 and TRBJ1-2; D is unclear. V was shortened by 1 base and J by 8 bases, with 5 bases between the two germline ends. Per the germline V gene, CDR1 is SGHAT and CDR2 is FQNNGV. CDR3 length: 11 amino acids. The CDR3 here is CASSLVYGYTF. In DNA form, the CDR3 reads TGTGCCAGCAGCTTAGTGTACGGCTACACCTTC.

The chain couples TRBV4-1 to TRBJ2-1; TRBD2 aligns across 12 bases. The germline V gene has CDR1 MGHRA and CDR2 YSYEKL. V trimming: 0 bases; J trimming: 4 bases; junction bases outside the gene matches: 7. The CDR3 contains 18 residues. CDR3 DNA: TGCGCCAGCAGCCAAGACTTTTTAACTAGCGGGGGGTACAATGAGCAGTTCTTC. This gives the protein CASSQDFLTSGGYNEQFF.

V gene TRBV5-1 combines with J gene TRBJ2-3, with unresolved D. Germline-derived CDR1 and CDR2 are SGHRS and YFSETQ. The CDR3 runs to 11 residues. V was clipped by 5 bases and J by 3 bases, with 4 bases between them. CDR3 in amino acids: CASRGTDTQYF. Here the CDR3 DNA reads TGCGCCAGCAGAGGGACAGATACGCAGTATTTT.

The V and J genes are TRBV9 and TRBJ2-7; TRBD2 aligns across 11 bases. The germline V gene encodes CDR1 SGDLS and CDR2 YYNGEE. The V segment lost 0 bases and the J segment 5 bases; nucleotides outside the gene matches: 4. CDR3 size: 15 residues. Here the CDR3 reads CASSVGLAGGHEQYF. CDR3 DNA: TGTGCCAGCAGCGTAGGGCTAGCGGGGGGCCACGAGCAGTACTTC.

The chain recombines TRBV5-4 with TRBJ2-3, with D perhaps given as TRBD1 or TRBD2 (6 bases each). The V and J ends lost 10 bases and 5 bases respectively, with 23 bases between them. The CDR3 runs 15 residues. Looked up from germline, CDR1 is SGHNT and CDR2 is YYREEE (reference sequence). CDR3 amino acids: CAGSQGGPGGDTQYF. CDR3 sequence (DNA): TGTGCCGGTTCCCAAGGGGGGCCCGGGGGAGATACGCAGTATTTT.

The sample holds one count of this clone. The chain combines TRBV7-2 with TRBJ1-3, with D possibly being TRBD1 (5 bases). The length of the CDR3 is 18 residues. Germline V gene lookup returns CDR1 SGHTA and CDR2 FQGNSA. Between the trimmed V and J ends, which lost 5 bases and 1 base, there was a span of 21 bases. The CDR3 loop is CASSPRAGGVLSGNTIYF. CDR3 nucleotide sequence: TGTGCCAGCAGCCCGAGGGCGGGAGGGGTGTTATCTGGAAACACCATATATTTT.

The rearrangement links TRBV19 to TRBJ1-5, with unresolved D. The CDR3 is 13 amino acids. CDR1 and CDR2 from the germline V gene are LNHDA and SQIVND (reference sequence). Trimming took off 4 bases at V and 2 bases at J, with 6 bases between the two ends. CDR3 in amino acids: CASSRERNQPQHF. Here the CDR3 DNA reads TGTGCCAGTAGTAGGGAGCGCAATCAGCCCCAGCATTTT.

A single count supports this clone. The chain carries TRBV2 and TRBJ2-7; perhaps TRBD2 as D (5 bases). Trimming removed 1 base at V and 6 bases at J, with 7 bases between. Per the germline V gene, CDR1 is SNHLY and CDR2 is FYNNEI. CDR3 length: 12 amino acids. CDR3 nucleotide sequence: TGTGCCAGCAGTGAAGTCGGGGTCGAGCAGTACTTC. Amino acid sequence: CASSEVGVEQYF.

The CDR3 protein is CASSFTSQDYNSPLHF. CDR3 DNA sequence: TGCGCCAGCAGCTTCACCTCACAGGACTATAATTCACCCCTCCACTTT. V usage is TRBV5-1 and J usage is TRBJ1-6, with D maybe TRBD1 (5 bases). The V and J ends lost 2 bases and 3 bases respectively, with 12 bases between them. This CDR3 has 16 amino acids. CDR1 is SGHRS, CDR2 YFSETQ, per germline.

This clone was counted once. The rearrangement joins TRBV9 to TRBJ1-1, with 7 nucleotides matching TRBD1. The CDR3 consists of 14 residues. Germline CDR1 is SGDLS and CDR2 is YYNGEE. V was pared by 3 bases and J by 1 base, with 3 bases of the junction left unmatched. CDR3 coding DNA: TGTGCCAGCAGCGCAGGGACAGCGAACACTGAAGCTTTCTTT. Its protein is CASSAGTANTEAFF.

This chain links TRBV5-1 with TRBJ2-3; TRBD2 aligns across 9 bases. Germline V gene lookup returns CDR1 SGHRS and CDR2 YFSETQ. The length of the CDR3 is 16 residues. Germline trimming cut 4 bases from V and 4 bases from J; bases unmatched to any gene: 10. DNA of the CDR3: TGCGCCAGCAGCATCGGGACTAGCTTAGTCGCAGATACGCAGTATTTT. As protein: CASSIGTSLVADTQYF.

V gene TRBV28 combines with J gene TRBJ1-1, with D uncertain. This CDR3 contains 15 residues. Trimming pared 2 bases from V and 8 bases from J, leaving 18 bases between. Germline assignment: CDR1 MDHEN and CDR2 SYDVKM. The CDR3 DNA sequence: TGTGCCAGCAGTTTACTCACGAGGAGGGTCAACGAAGCTTTCTTT. It is translated as CASSLLTRRVNEAFF.

V is TRBV5-4 and J is TRBJ2-6; possibly TRBD2 for D (5 bases). Germline lookup yields CDR1 SGHNT and CDR2 YYREEE (reference sequence). CDR3 length: 16 residues. Trimming removed 3 bases at V and 2 bases at J, with 12 bases between. The CDR3 protein is CASSSGSKTGANVLTF. DNA of the CDR3: TGTGCCAGCAGCTCGGGGAGTAAGACTGGGGCCAACGTCCTGACTTTC. Full variable domain (missing parts from reference TRBV5-4 and TRBJ2-6): ETGVTQSPTHLIKTRGQQVTLRCSSQSGHNTVSWYQQALGQGPQFIFQYYREEENGRGNFPPRFSGLQFPNYSSELNVNALELDDSALYLCASSSGSKTGANVLTFGAGSRLTVL.

This chain joins TRBV20-1 and TRBJ1-6; D remains unclear. CDR3 length equals 11 residues. Germline V gene data show CDR1 as DFQATT and CDR2 as SNEGSKA (reference sequence). Between the trimmed V and J ends, which lost 5 bases and 7 bases, there was a span of 6 bases. This CDR3 reads CSASWNSPLHF. DNA of the CDR3: TGCAGTGCTTCATGGAATTCACCCCTCCACTTT.

This clone was seen only a few times. The gene calls are TRBV19 and TRBJ1-2; unclear D gene. The CDR3 contains 13 residues. The ends were cut back, 5 bases at V and 5 bases at J, with 12 bases in the middle. Per the germline V gene, CDR1 is LNHDA and CDR2 is SQIVND (reference sequence). CDR3 DNA sequence: TGTGCCAGTAGTCCCCCCCTTGGGTATGGCTACACCTTC. This translates into CASSPPLGYGYTF.

The J gene is TRBJ2-7, the V gene TRBV27; possibly TRBD2 for D (5 bases). Looked up from germline, CDR1 is MNHEY and CDR2 is SMNVEV (reference sequence). Trimming took off 5 bases at V and 4 bases at J, with 12 bases between the two ends. The CDR3 has 13 amino acids. CDR3 protein: CASSLEARYEQYF. The CDR3 bases are TGTGCCAGCAGTCTGGAGGCTCGGTACGAGCAGTACTTC.

This rearrangement joins TRBV18 to TRBJ1-2, with 7 bases aligning to TRBD1. Germline V gene data show CDR1 as KGHSH and CDR2 as LQKENI. The ends lost 8 bases at V and 7 bases at J; junction bases unmatched: 10. There are 13 residues in the CDR3. As DNA, the CDR3 is TGTGCCAGCCAACCGGGACAGCGTTCTGGCTACACCTTC. This codes for CASQPGQRSGYTF.

This clone was seen a single time. The CDR3 reads CASSLEPGSETQYF. As DNA, the CDR3 is TGTGCCAGCAGCTTAGAACCAGGGAGCGAGACCCAGTACTTC. This sequence joins TRBV7-2 and TRBJ2-5; D may be TRBD1 or TRBD2 (5 bases each). From germline, CDR1 is SGHTA and CDR2 FQGNSA. The CDR3 is 14 amino acids. V lost 1 base and J lost 5, with 11 bases in between. Drawing the rest from reference TRBV7-2 and TRBJ2-5, the complete variable domain is GAGVSQSPSNKVTEKGKDVELRCDPISGHTALYWYRQSLGQGLEFLIYFQGNSAPDKSGLPSDRFSAERTGGSVSTLTIQRTQQEDSAVYLCASSLEPGSETQYFGPGTRLLVL.

The chain couples TRBV19 to TRBJ1-1; 7 bases line up with TRBD1. The length of the CDR3 is 12 residues. Unmatched junction bases numbered 10, after V lost 9 bases and J lost 9 bases. The germline V gene has CDR1 LNHDA and CDR2 SQIVND (reference sequence). The CDR3 DNA is TGTGCCAGCACTGACAGGGTTTGGCAAGCTTTCTTT. Residues: CASTDRVWQAFF.